One sample yielded the 14 T cell receptor beta chains listed below, sequenced in a study of T cells in Graves' hyperthyroidism and ophthalmopathy. Amplified TCR beta CDR3 regions came from RNA transcripts. During a first-round RT-PCR of the TCR CDR3, the HTBI primer set was used. TCRdb used MiXCR to reprocess the multiplex PCR reads, holding one entry per CDR3 protein. This table holds around 300,000 distinct CDR3 sequences, approximately 13% found once. The sample comprised blood. The source of these receptors is a woman between 25 and 40 years old with Graves' hyperthyroidism.

V is TRBV6-1 and J is TRBJ2-5; D remains unclear. Germline V gene data show CDR1 as MNHNS and CDR2 as SASEGT. The CDR3 runs 13 residues. V shed 6 bases and J shed 2 bases, with 10 bases lying between them. For the CDR3, the DNA is TGTGCCAGCAGGGACCATCTGCAAGAGACCCAGTACTTC. The encoded protein is CASRDHLQETQYF.

Many counts were recorded for this clonotype. V and J are TRBV9 and TRBJ2-1; 8 bases map to TRBD2. Germline CDR1 SGDLS, CDR2 YYNGEE. This CDR3 spans 15 amino acids. Trimming removed 0 bases from V and 7 bases from J; junction bases left unmatched: 6. The CDR3 region is CASSVEGGRLNEQFF. The DNA of the CDR3 is TGTGCCAGCAGCGTAGAAGGCGGGAGGTTAAATGAGCAGTTCTTC. Supplemented by reference TRBV9 and TRBJ2-1, the full variable domain reads DSGVTQTPKHLITATGQRVTLRCSPRSGDLSVYWYQQSLDQGLQFLIQYYNGEERAKGNILERFSAQQFPDLHSELNLSSLELGDSALYFCASSVEGGRLNEQFFGPGTRLTVL.

The sample holds a few counts of this clonotype. The chain couples TRBV6-5 to TRBJ1-2; 8 bases align to TRBD1. V was pared by 1 base and J by 6 bases, with 7 bases of the junction left unmatched. Looked up from germline, CDR1 is MNHEY and CDR2 is SVGAGI. This CDR3 has 15 amino acids. The CDR3 loop reads CASSYLGQVNDGYTF. Written as DNA, the CDR3 is TGTGCCAGCAGTTACTTGGGACAGGTTAATGATGGCTACACCTTC.

The gene calls are TRBV7-9 and TRBJ2-6; D might be TRBD1 or TRBD2, each matching 5 bases. CDR3 length: 15 amino acids. The germline V gene has CDR1 SEHNR and CDR2 FQNEAQ (reference sequence). V was clipped by 5 bases and J by 1 base, with 9 bases between them. The CDR3 sequence: CASSPGTSGANVLTF. CDR3 nucleotide sequence: TGTGCCAGCAGCCCTGGGACGTCTGGGGCCAACGTCCTGACTTTC.

This clonotype was detected many times. The CDR3 here is CAISDKRDSTDTQYF. The CDR3 region has the DNA TGTGCCATCAGTGATAAGCGGGATAGCACAGATACGCAGTATTTT. This chain joins TRBV10-3 and TRBJ2-3; 7 bases agree with TRBD2. Per germline, CDR1 ENHRY and CDR2 SYGVKD. This CDR3 has 15 amino acids. The ends lost 3 bases at V and 0 bases at J; junction bases unmatched: 3.

This clonotype was observed many times. The chain joins TRBV2 to TRBJ2-3, with TRBD2 matching over 8 bases. Per germline, CDR1 SNHLY and CDR2 FYNNEI. The ends lost 5 bases at V and 3 bases at J; junction bases unmatched: 1. The CDR3 loop spans 13 amino acids. The chain's CDR3 is CASSPGGTDTQYF. The CDR3 DNA reads TGTGCCAGCAGTCCGGGAGGGACAGATACGCAGTATTTT.

The V gene is TRBV30, the J gene TRBJ1-6; 9 nucleotides align to TRBD1. The germline gives CDR1 GTSNPN, CDR2 SVGIG (reference sequence). V trimming: 3 bases; J trimming: 9 bases; junction bases outside the gene matches: 9. CDR3 length: 15 residues. The CDR3 region has the DNA TGTGCCTGGAGGGCCGGGACAGGGATAGTTTCACCCCTCCACTTT. This codes for CAWRAGTGIVSPLHF.

This clonotype was seen a handful of times. The V gene is TRBV20-1, the J gene TRBJ2-7; D uncertain. Germline assignment: CDR1 DFQATT and CDR2 SNEGSKA (reference sequence). The germline V and J ends were trimmed by 0 bases and 4 bases, with 10 bases remaining between them. The CDR3 runs 13 residues. CDR3 region: CSAREIRNYEQYF. The CDR3 bases are TGCAGTGCTAGAGAAATCAGGAATTACGAGCAGTACTTC.

This clonotype has a handful of counts. CDR3 loop: CASSFGATDTQYF. CDR3 DNA sequence: TGTGCCAGCAGTTTCGGAGCCACAGATACGCAGTATTTT. The V gene is TRBV12-3 or TRBV12-4, the J gene TRBJ2-3; no firm D call. V was shortened by 3 bases and J by 2 bases, with 6 bases between the two germline ends. The CDR3 runs 13 residues.

CDR3 amino acids: CSARVQGPRRNEQFF. The CDR3 region has the DNA TGCAGTGCTAGAGTACAGGGGCCTAGAAGGAATGAGCAGTTCTTC. The chain uses TRBV20-1 and TRBJ2-1; 7 bases align to TRBD1. The ends lost 1 base at V and 7 bases at J; junction bases unmatched: 10. Germline assignment: CDR1 DFQATT and CDR2 SNEGSKA (reference sequence). This CDR3 spans 15 amino acids.

Regarding this clonotype: It may be a read error: a sequence one base away is much more abundant. The chain is built from TRBV25-1 and TRBJ2-7; 7 positions agree with TRBD1. The length of the CDR3 is 11 residues. V gave up 6 bases and J gave up 5 bases; unmatched junction bases: 1. The germline V gene has CDR1 MGHDK and CDR2 SYGVNS. The CDR3 region is CASRQGDEQYF. The DNA of the CDR3 is TGTGCCAGCAGGCAGGGGGACGAGCAGTACTTC.

In its sample, this clonotype was seen many times. This rearrangement joins TRBV20-1 to TRBJ2-5, with a possible D match to TRBD2 (6 bases). Trimming shortened V by 6 bases and J by 5 bases, and 7 bases separated the two germline ends. The CDR3 has 10 residues. From germline, CDR1 is DFQATT and CDR2 SNEGSKA (reference sequence). CDR3 residues: CSASGETQYF. CDR3 nucleotides: TGCAGTGCAAGCGGGGAGACCCAGTACTTC.

Many counts were recorded for this clonotype. This chain uses TRBV2 with TRBJ2-6; no reliable D call. V was shortened by 6 bases and J by 1 base, with 10 bases between the two germline ends. Germline CDR1 and CDR2: SNHLY and FYNNEI. This CDR3 region has 15 residues. Here the CDR3 DNA reads TGTGCCAGCAGGGCGAGGAGTTCTGGGGCCAACGTCCTGACTTTC. Its translation is CASRARSSGANVLTF.

This clonotype was detected many times. The J gene is TRBJ1-4, the V gene TRBV2; no reliable D call. The length of the CDR3 is 14 residues. Germline V gives CDR1 SNHLY, CDR2 FYNNEI. V gave up 4 bases and J gave up 1 base, with 7 bases separating them. This CDR3 reads CASSVTGTNEKLFF. The CDR3 DNA follows: TGTGCCAGCAGTGTGACGGGAACTAATGAAAAACTGTTTTTT.